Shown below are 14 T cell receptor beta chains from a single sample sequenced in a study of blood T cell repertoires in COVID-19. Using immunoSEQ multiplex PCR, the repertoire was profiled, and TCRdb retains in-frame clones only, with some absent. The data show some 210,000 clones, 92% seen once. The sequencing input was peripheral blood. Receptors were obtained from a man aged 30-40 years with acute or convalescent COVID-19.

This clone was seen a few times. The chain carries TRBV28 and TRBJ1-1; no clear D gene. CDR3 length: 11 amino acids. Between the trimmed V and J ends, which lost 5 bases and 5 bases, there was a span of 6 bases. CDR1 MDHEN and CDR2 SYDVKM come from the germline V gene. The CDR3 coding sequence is TGTGCCAGCAGTGGCCGAACTGAAGCTTTCTTT. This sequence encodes CASSGRTEAFF.

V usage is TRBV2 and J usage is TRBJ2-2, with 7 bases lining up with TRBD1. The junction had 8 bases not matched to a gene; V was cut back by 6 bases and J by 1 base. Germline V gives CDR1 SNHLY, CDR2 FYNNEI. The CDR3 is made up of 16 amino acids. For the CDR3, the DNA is TGTGCCAGCAGCGGAACGGGACAGAGGAACACCGGGGAGCTGTTTTTT. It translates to CASSGTGQRNTGELFF. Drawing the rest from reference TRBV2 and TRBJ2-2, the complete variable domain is EPEVTQTPSHQVTQMGQEVILRCVPISNHLYFYWYRQILGQKVEFLVSFYNNEISEKSEIFDDQFSVERPDGSNFTLKIRSTKLEDSAMYFCASSGTGQRNTGELFFGEGSRLTVL.

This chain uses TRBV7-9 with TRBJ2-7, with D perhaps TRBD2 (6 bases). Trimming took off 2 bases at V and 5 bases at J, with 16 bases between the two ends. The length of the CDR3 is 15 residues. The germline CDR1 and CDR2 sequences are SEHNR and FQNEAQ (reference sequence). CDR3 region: CASSLYRGIGNEQYF. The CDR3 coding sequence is TGTGCCAGCAGCTTATACCGGGGGATAGGCAACGAGCAGTACTTC.

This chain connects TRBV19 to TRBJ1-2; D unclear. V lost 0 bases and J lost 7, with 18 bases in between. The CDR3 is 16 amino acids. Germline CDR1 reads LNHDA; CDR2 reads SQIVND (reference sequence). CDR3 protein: CASSIDIAVQRGGYTF. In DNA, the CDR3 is TGTGCCAGTAGTATAGATATCGCCGTCCAACGGGGTGGCTACACCTTC.

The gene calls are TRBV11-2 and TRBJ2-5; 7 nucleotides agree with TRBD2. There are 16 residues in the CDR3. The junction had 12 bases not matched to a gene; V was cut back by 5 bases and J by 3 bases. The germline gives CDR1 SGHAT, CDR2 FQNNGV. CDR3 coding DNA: TGTGCCAGCAGCCTCCGGACTAGGATAATAGAAGAGACCCAGTACTTC. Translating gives CASSLRTRIIEETQYF.

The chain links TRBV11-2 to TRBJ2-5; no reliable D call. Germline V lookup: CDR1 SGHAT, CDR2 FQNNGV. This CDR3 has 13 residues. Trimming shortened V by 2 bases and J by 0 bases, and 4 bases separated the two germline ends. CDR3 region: CASSLQYQETQYF. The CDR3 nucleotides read TGTGCCAGCAGCTTACAGTACCAAGAGACCCAGTACTTC.

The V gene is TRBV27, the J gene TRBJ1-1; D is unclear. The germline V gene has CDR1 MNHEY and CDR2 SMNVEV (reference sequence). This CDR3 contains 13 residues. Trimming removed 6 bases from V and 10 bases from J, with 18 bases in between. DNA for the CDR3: TGTGCCAGCAGCCCCCTCGGTCTGCAGGTAGCTTTCTTT. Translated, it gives CASSPLGLQVAFF.

The CDR3 reads CASRQGSINEQFF. In DNA form, the CDR3 reads TGTGCCAGCAGGCAGGGTTCGATAAATGAGCAGTTCTTC. The genes are TRBV28 and TRBJ2-1; TRBD1 might be the D (5 bases). The CDR3 loop spans 13 amino acids. Per germline, CDR1 MDHEN and CDR2 SYDVKM. The V end lost 6 bases, the J end lost 7 bases, and 13 bases lay between the germline ends.

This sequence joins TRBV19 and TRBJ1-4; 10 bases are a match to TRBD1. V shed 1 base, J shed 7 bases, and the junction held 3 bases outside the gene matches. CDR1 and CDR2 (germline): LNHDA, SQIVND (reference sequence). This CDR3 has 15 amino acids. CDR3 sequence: CASSIVRTGGEKLFF. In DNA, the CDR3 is TGTGCCAGTAGTATAGTGAGGACAGGGGGTGAAAAACTGTTTTTT.

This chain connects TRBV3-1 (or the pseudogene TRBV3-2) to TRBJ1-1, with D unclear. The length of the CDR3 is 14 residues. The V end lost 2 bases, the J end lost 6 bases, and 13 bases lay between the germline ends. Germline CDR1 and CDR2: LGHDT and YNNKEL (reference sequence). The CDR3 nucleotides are TGTGCCAGCAGCCAAAGCGCCGGTAAGTCTGAAGCTTTCTTT. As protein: CASSQSAGKSEAFF.

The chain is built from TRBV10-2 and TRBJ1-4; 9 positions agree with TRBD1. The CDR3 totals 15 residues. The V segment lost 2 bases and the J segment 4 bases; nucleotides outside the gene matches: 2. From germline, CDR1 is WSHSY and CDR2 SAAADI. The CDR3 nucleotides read TGCGCCAGCAGTGAGACGGACAGGGGTAATGAAAAACTGTTTTTT. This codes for CASSETDRGNEKLFF.

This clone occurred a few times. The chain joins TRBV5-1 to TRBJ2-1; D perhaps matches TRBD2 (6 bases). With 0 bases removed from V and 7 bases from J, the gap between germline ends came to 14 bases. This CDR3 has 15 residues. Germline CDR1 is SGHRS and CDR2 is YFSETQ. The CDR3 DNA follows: TGCGCCAGCAGCTTGGGGGGCGGGATAGGGAATGAGCAGTTCTTC. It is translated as CASSLGGGIGNEQFF.

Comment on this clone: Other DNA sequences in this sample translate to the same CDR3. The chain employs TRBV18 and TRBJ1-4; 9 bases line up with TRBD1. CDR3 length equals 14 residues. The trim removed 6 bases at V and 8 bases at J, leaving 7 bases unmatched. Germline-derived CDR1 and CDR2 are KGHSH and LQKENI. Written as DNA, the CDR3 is TGTGCCAGCTCCCAGGGACAGGGTGGAGAAAAACTGTTTTTT. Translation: CASSQGQGGEKLFF.

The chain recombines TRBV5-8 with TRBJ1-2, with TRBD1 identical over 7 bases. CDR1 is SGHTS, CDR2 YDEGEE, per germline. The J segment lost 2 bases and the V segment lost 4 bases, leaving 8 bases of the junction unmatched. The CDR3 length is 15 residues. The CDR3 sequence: CASSPWTGSNYGYTF. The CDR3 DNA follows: TGTGCCAGCAGCCCTTGGACAGGATCCAACTATGGCTACACCTTC.